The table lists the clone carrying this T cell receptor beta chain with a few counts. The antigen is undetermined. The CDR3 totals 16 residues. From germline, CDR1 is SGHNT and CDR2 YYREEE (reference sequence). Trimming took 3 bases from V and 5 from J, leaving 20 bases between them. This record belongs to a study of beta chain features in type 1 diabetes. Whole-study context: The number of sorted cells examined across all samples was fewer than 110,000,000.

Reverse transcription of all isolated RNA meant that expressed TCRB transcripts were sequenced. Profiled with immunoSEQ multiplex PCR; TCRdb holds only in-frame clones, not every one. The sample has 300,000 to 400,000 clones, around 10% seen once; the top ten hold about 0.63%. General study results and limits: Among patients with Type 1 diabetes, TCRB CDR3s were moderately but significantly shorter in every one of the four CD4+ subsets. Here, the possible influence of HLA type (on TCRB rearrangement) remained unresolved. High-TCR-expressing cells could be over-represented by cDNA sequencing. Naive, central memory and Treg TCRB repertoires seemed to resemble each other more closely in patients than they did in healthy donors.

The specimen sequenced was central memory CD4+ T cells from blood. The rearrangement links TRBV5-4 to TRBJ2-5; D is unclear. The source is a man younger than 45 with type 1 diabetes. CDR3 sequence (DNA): TGTGCCAGCAGCTACCCGCAGACCGGGCTGGGTGAGACCCAGTACTTC. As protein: CASSYPQTGLGETQYF.